Below, 5 T cell receptor beta chains from the same sample are listed, as sequenced in a study of control samples from healthy donors and cancer patients. Sequencing used immunoSEQ multiplex PCR; TCRdb keeps in-frame clones, though not all of them. The profile covers about 410,000 clones, with more than 80% appearing a single time and more than 6% taken by the ten largest. The sequenced material came from PBMCs. The receptors stem from a man aged 35-49 years with head and neck cancer.

This rearrangement joins TRBV2 to TRBJ2-7; 9 bases map to TRBD1. The CDR3 has 13 amino acids. Germline V CDR1 and CDR2: SNHLY, FYNNEI. J lost 3 bases, V lost 7 bases, and 4 bases had no gene match. CDR3 sequence: CASKPGQGYEQYF. Written as DNA, the CDR3 is TGTGCCAGCAAGCCGGGACAGGGCTACGAGCAGTACTTC.

This clone was recorded only once. The chain has TRBV27 and TRBJ2-3, with TRBD2 identical over 11 bases. The V gene's germline CDR1 is MNHEY and CDR2 SMNVEV (reference sequence). V dropped 6 bases and J dropped 1; count of bases not matched to a gene: 6. CDR3 size: 16 residues. The CDR3 region has the DNA TGTGCCAGCAGAACTGGGACTAGCGGTGGCACAGATACGCAGTATTTT. Translation gives CASRTGTSGGTDTQYF.

This clone was seen only once. J is TRBJ1-2 and V is TRBV11-2; 7 bases are a match to TRBD1. The CDR3 runs 15 residues. From germline, CDR1 is SGHAT and CDR2 FQNNGV. J gave up 3 bases and V 5 bases, and 9 bases lay outside the gene matches. This chain's CDR3 is CASSVSDRPYYGYTF. Here the CDR3 DNA reads TGTGCCAGCAGCGTGTCGGACAGGCCGTACTATGGCTACACCTTC. Variable domain in full (rest from reference TRBV11-2 and TRBJ1-2): EAGVAQSPRYKIIEKRQSVAFWCNPISGHATLYWYQQILGQGPKLLIQFQNNGVVDDSQLPKDRFSAERLKGVDSTLKIQPAKLEDSAVYLCASSVSDRPYYGYTFGSGTRLTVV.

V is TRBV25-1 and J is TRBJ1-2; D uncertain. CDR1 is MGHDK, CDR2 SYGVNS, per germline. V lost 2 bases and J 4 bases, leaving 8 bases between the germline ends. This CDR3 spans 13 amino acids. The chain's CDR3 is CASSERSAYGYTF. Here the CDR3 DNA reads TGTGCCAGCAGTGAAAGGTCCGCCTATGGCTACACCTTC.

The rearrangement uses TRBV3-1 (or the pseudogene TRBV3-2) and TRBJ1-2, with D unresolved. V was cut by 2 bases and J by 2 bases, with 9 bases left in between. The CDR3 is 14 residues long. Germline V lookup: CDR1 LGHDT, CDR2 YNNKEL (reference sequence). DNA of the CDR3: TGTGCCAGCAGCCAATGGGCAGAAAACTATGGCTACACCTTC. Translation gives CASSQWAENYGYTF.